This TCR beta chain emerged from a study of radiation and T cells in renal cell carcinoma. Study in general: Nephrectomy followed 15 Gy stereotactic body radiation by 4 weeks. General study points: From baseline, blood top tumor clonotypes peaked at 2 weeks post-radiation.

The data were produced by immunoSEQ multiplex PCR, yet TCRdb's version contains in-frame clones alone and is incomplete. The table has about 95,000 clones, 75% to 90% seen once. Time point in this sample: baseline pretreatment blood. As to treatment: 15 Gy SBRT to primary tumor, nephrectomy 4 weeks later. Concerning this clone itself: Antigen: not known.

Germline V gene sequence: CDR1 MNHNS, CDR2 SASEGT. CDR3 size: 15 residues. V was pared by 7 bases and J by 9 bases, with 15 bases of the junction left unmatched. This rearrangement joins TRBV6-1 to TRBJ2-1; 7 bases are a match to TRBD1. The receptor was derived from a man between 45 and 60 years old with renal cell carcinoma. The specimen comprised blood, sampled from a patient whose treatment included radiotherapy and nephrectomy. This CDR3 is CASTKTGSVSGEQFF. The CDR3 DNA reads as TGTGCCAGCACCAAGACAGGGTCGGTCAGCGGTGAGCAGTTCTTC.